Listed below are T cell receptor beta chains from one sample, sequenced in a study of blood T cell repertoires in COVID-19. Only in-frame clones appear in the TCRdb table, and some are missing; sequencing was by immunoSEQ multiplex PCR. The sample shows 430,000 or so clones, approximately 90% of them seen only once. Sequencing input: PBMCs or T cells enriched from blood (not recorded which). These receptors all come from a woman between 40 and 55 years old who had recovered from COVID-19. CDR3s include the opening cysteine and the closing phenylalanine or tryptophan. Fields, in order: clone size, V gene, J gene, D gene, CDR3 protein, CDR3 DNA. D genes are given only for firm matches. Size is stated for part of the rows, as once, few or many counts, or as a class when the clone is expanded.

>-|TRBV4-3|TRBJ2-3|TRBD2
CASSQDWAGADTQYF
TGCGCCAGCAGCCAAGATTGGGCGGGGGCAGATACGCAGTATTTT
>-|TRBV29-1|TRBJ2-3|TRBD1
CSVDPRQGASTQYF
TGCAGCGTTGACCCCCGGCAGGGGGCGAGTACGCAGTATTTT
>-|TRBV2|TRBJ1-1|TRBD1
CATLREQGERQNTEAFF
TGTGCCACCCTCCGAGAGCAGGGGGAAAGACAGAACACTGAAGCTTTCTTT
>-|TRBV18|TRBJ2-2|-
CASSPANTGELFF
TGTGCCAGCTCACCCGCGAACACCGGGGAGCTGTTTTTT
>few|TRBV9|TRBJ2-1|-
CASSLRAGGSAYNEQFF
TGTGCCAGCAGCTTGAGAGCCGGAGGGAGTGCCTACAATGAGCAGTTCTTC
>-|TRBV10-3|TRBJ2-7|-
CAISESSAESSPYEQYF
TGTGCCATCAGTGAGTCTTCCGCGGAGTCCTCTCCCTACGAGCAGTACTTC
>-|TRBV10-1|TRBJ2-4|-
CASSPTRIAKNIQYF
TGCGCCAGCAGTCCTACGAGGATAGCCAAAAACATTCAGTACTTC
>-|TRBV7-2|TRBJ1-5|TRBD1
CASSLGGPGQGYEHF
TGTGCCAGCAGCTTAGGGGGACCGGGACAGGGGTATGAGCATTTT
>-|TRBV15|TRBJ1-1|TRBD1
CATRPGQVNTEAFF
TGTGCCACCAGACCGGGACAGGTGAACACTGAAGCTTTCTTT
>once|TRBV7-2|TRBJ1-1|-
CASSLALDRKNTEAFF
TGTGCCAGCAGCTTAGCGCTGGACAGAAAGAACACTGAAGCTTTCTTT
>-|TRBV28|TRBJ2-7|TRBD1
CATLQGYEQYF
TGTGCCACCTTACAGGGGTACGAGCAGTACTTC
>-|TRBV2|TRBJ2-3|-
CASTERGGRGADTQYF
TGTGCCAGCACCGAAAGAGGGGGGAGGGGGGCAGATACGCAGTATTTT
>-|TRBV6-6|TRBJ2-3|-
CASSRLGEMITDTQYF
TGTGCCAGCAGCCGCCTCGGGGAAATGATCACAGATACGCAGTATTTT
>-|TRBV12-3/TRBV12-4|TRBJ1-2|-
CASSLGPNYGYTF
TGTGCCAGCAGTTTGGGGCCTAACTATGGCTACACCTTC
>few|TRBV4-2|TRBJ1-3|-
CASSQGSYSGNTIYF
TGTGCCAGCAGCCAGGGGAGCTACTCTGGAAACACCATATATTTT
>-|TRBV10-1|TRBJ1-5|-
CASSESRYQPQHF
TGCGCCAGCAGTGAGTCCAGATATCAGCCCCAGCATTTT
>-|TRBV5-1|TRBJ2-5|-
CASSLEGLAQETQYF
TGCGCCAGCAGCTTGGAAGGGCTAGCTCAAGAGACCCAGTACTTC
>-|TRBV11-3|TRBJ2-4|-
CASSLQGLGNIQYF
TGTGCCAGCAGCTTACAGGGGCTCGGGAACATTCAGTACTTC
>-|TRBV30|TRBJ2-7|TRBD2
CAWSVGLAGSYEQYF
TGTGCCTGGAGTGTCGGACTAGCGGGAAGCTACGAGCAGTACTTC
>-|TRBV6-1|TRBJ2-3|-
CASSVTPGVSTDTQYF
TGTGCCAGCAGTGTAACCCCGGGAGTGTCCACAGATACGCAGTATTTT
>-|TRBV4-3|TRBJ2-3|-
CASSQGRAPDTQYF
TGCGCCAGCAGCCAAGGGAGGGCCCCAGATACGCAGTATTTT
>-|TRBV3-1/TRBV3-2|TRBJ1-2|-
CARISGNGYTF
TGTGCCAGGATTTCAGGGAATGGCTACACCTTC
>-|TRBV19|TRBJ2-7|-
CASCSRGAYEQYF
TGTGCCAGTTGCAGTCGCGGAGCCTACGAGCAGTACTTC
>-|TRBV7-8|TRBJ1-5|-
CASSPDGGSAQPQHF
TGTGCCAGCAGCCCAGACGGGGGGTCCGCACAGCCCCAGCATTTT
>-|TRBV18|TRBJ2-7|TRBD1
CASSPTTGAYEQYF
TGTGCCAGCTCACCAACCACAGGGGCCTACGAGCAGTACTTC
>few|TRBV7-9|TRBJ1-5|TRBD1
CASSSQTGENQPQHF
TGTGCCAGCAGCTCTCAGACAGGGGAGAATCAGCCCCAGCATTTT
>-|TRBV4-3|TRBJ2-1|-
CASSQGQGVVDEQFF
TGCGCCAGCAGCCAAGGCCAAGGGGTGGTGGATGAGCAGTTCTTC
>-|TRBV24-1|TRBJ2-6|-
CATSDPGTSGANVLTF
TGTGCCACCAGTGACCCCGGGACATCTGGGGCCAACGTCCTGACTTTC
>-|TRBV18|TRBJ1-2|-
CASSPQGSGLNGYTF
TGTGCCAGCTCACCTCAGGGAAGTGGGTTAAATGGCTACACCTTC
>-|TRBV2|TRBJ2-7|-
CASSGTAYEQYF
TGTGCCAGCAGTGGGACAGCCTACGAGCAGTACTTC
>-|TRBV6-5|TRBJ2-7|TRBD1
CASTSTGQDHEQYF
TGTGCCAGCACCTCGACAGGGCAGGACCACGAGCAGTACTTC
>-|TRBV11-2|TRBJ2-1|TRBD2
CASLGLADYNEQFF
TGTGCCAGCCTCGGGCTAGCGGACTACAATGAGCAGTTCTTC
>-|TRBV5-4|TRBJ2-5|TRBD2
CASTSRSGGSETQYF
TGTGCCAGCACCTCAAGGTCGGGCGGGAGCGAGACCCAGTACTTC
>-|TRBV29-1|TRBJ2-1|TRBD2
CSVEDQGVRLLSGICEQFF
TGCAGCGTTGAAGATCAGGGAGTCCGACTGCTGAGCGGGATTTGTGAGCAGTTCTTC
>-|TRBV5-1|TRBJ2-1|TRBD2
CASQEASGSRDEQFF
TGCGCCAGCCAGGAGGCTAGCGGGAGTCGGGATGAGCAGTTCTTC
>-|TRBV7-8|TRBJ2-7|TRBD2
CASSLGAGELYEQYF
TGTGCCAGCAGCTTAGGAGCGGGGGAACTCTACGAGCAGTACTTC
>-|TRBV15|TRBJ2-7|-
CATSSDIGLSYEQYF
TGTGCCACCAGCTCCGACATCGGCCTATCCTACGAGCAGTACTTC
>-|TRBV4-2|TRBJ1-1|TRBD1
CASSQDVFGTGKMNTEAFF
TGTGCCAGCAGCCAAGATGTTTTTGGGACAGGGAAGATGAACACTGAAGCTTTCTTT
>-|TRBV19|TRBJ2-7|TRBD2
CASSPGSGDYEQYF
TGTGCCAGTAGCCCGGGGAGCGGGGACTACGAGCAGTACTTC
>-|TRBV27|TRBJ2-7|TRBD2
CASTRAGTSGSYEQYF
TGTGCCAGCACACGGGCCGGGACTAGCGGTTCCTACGAGCAGTACTTC
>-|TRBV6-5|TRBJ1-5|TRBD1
CASTHRDRGNQPQHF
TGTGCCAGCACCCACCGGGACAGGGGGAATCAGCCCCAGCATTTT
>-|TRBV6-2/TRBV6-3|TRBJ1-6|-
CASSGGSPLHF
TGTGCCAGCAGCGGAGGATCACCCCTCCACTTT
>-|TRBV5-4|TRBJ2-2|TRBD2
CASSLGAGGSGELFF
TGTGCCAGCAGCTTGGGAGCGGGAGGGTCCGGGGAGCTGTTTTTT
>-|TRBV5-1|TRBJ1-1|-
CASARGSMNTEAFF
TGCGCCAGCGCGAGGGGGAGCATGAACACTGAAGCTTTCTTT
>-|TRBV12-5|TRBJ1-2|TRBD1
CASGFAPWGQGFGSYGYTF
TGTGCTAGTGGTTTCGCCCCCTGGGGACAGGGGTTTGGTAGCTATGGCTACACCTTC
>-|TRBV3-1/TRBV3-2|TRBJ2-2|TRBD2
CASSQNSGRSTGELFF
TGTGCCAGCAGCCAAAATAGCGGGAGAAGCACCGGGGAGCTGTTTTTT
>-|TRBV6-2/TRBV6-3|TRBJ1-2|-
CASSKRGLDTF
TGTGCCAGCAGCAAAAGGGGTCTGGACACCTTC
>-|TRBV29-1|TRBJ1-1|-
CSGVQGRGTEAFF
TGCAGCGGTGTACAGGGCCGTGGCACTGAAGCTTTCTTT